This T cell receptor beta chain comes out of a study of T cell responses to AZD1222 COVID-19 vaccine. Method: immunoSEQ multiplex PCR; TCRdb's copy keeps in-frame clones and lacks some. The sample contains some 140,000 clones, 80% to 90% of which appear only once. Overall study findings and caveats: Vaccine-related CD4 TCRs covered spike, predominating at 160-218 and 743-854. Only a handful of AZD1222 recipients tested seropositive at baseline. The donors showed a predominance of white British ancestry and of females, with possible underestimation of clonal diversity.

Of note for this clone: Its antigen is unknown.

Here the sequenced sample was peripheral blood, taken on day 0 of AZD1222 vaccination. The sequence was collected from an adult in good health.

CDR3 loop: CASSPYREGLNEQFF. The DNA for the CDR3 is TGTGCCAGCTCACCATACCGGGAGGGCCTGAATGAGCAGTTCTTC. The V call is TRBV18, the J call TRBJ2-1; 8 nucleotides align to TRBD2. Germline CDR1 KGHSH, CDR2 LQKENI. The CDR3 covers 15 residues. Germline trimming cut 2 bases from V and 7 bases from J; bases unmatched to any gene: 7.